The clone carrying this T cell receptor beta chain has a count of ten or more. Its antigen is unidentified. From the 5' RACE reads, TCRdb called clonotypes with MiXCR, one entry per CDR3 protein. The data show 70,000 to 90,000 distinct CDR3 sequences, just over 5% seen once. This specimen belongs to a study of neurological immune-mediated disorders. At the level of the study: Multiple sclerosis patients numbered 34, of whom some 31 were relapsing-remitting and 3 secondary progressive. The study's findings and limits: A possible signature was seen in one related-CDR3 cluster, into which phylogenetic grouping placed the repertoires of 18 of 34 multiple sclerosis patients.

CDR1 and CDR2 (germline): SGHRS, YFSETQ. Trimming took off 0 bases at V and 7 bases at J, with 10 bases between the two ends. The CDR3 spans 13 residues. The TCR comes from a woman aged 25-40 years with multiple sclerosis. V is TRBV5-1 and J is TRBJ1-2, with D uncertain. Input material: PBMCs. The DNA for the CDR3 is TGCGCCAGCAGCTTGGACAGCGGACGTGGCTACACCTTC. It yields the protein CASSLDSGRGYTF.